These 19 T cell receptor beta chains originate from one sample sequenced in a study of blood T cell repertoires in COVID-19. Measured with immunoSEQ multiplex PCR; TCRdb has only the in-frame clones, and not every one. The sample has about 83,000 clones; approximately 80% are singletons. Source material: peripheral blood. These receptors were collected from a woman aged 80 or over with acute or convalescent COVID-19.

CDR3 in DNA: TGTGCCAGCAGCTTAGTTGGACAAAACAAAAACATTCAGTACTTC. Residues: CASSLVGQNKNIQYF. The chain uses TRBV7-2 and TRBJ2-4; tentative D call: TRBD1 (5 bases). Trimming pared 1 base from V and 3 bases from J, leaving 10 bases between. This CDR3 comprises 15 residues. The germline V gene has CDR1 SGHTA and CDR2 FQGNSA. The complete variable domain, with remaining parts taken from reference TRBV7-2 and TRBJ2-4, reads GAGVSQSPSNKVTEKGKDVELRCDPISGHTALYWYRQSLGQGLEFLIYFQGNSAPDKSGLPSDRFSAERTGGSVSTLTIQRTQQEDSAVYLCASSLVGQNKNIQYFGAGTRLSVL.

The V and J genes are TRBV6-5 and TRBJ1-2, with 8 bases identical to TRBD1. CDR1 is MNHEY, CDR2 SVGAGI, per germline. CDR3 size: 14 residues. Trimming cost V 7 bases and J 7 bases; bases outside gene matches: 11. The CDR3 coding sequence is TGTGCCAGCATCGCAAGGACAGGGTCGGCTGGCTACACCTTC. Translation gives CASIARTGSAGYTF.

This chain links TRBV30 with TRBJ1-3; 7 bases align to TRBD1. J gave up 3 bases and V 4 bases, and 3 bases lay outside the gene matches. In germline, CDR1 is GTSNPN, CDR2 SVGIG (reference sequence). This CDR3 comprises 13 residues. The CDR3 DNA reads TGTGCCTGGAAGGGGGCCTATGGAAACACCATATATTTT. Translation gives CAWKGAYGNTIYF.

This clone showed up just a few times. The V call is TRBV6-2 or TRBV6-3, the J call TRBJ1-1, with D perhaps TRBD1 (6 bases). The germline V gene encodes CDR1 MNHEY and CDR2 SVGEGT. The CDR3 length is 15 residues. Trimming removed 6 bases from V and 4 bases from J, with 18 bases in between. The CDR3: CASSPSGGQGTEAFF. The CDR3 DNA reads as TGTGCCAGCAGCCCCTCGGGGGGGCAAGGCACTGAAGCTTTCTTT.

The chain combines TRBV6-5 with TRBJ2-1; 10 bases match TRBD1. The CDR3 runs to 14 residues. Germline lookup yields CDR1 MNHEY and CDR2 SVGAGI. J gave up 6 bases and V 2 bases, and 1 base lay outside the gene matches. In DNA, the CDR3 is TGTGCCAGCAGTTACGGACAGGGGGGCAATGAGCAGTTCTTC. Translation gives CASSYGQGGNEQFF.

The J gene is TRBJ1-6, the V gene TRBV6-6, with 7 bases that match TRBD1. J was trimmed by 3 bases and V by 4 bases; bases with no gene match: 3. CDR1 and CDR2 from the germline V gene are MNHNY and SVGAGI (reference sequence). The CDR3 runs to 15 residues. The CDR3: CASSSGTVYNSPLHF. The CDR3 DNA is TGTGCCAGCAGTTCCGGGACAGTCTATAATTCACCCCTCCACTTT.

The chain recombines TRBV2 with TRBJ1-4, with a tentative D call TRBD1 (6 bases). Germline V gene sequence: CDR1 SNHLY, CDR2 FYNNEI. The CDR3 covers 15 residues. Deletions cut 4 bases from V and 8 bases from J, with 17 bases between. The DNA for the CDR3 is TGTGCCAGCAGTGGAGGGGGACTAACATTAGAAAAACTGTTTTTT. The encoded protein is CASSGGGLTLEKLFF.

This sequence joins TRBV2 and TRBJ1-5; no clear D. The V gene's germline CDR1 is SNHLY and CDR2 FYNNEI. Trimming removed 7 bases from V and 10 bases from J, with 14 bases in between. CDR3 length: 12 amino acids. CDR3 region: CASNIQRGPQHF. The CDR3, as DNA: TGTGCCAGCAACATTCAGCGGGGTCCCCAGCATTTT.

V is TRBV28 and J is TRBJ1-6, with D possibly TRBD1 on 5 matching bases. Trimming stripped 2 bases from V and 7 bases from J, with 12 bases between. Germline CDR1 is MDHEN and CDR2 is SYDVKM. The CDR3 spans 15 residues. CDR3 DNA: TGTGCCAGCAGTTTAGAAGGGGCTCCCAATTCACCCCTCCACTTT. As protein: CASSLEGAPNSPLHF.

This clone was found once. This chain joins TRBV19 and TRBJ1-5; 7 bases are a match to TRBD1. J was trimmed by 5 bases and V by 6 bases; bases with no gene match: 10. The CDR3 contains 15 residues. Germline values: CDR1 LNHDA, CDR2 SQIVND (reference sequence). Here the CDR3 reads CASSHRGFLDQPQHF. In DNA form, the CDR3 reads TGTGCCAGTAGCCACAGGGGATTTTTAGATCAGCCCCAGCATTTT.

The CDR3 sequence is CARSPNSGGRSSYNEQFF. DNA of the CDR3: TGTGCCAGAAGCCCAAATAGCGGGGGACGGAGCTCCTACAATGAGCAGTTCTTC. The chain is built from TRBV5-3 and TRBJ2-1; TRBD2 aligns across 9 bases. TRBV5-3 is labeled an ORF, and its function is uncertain. Trimming at V came to 4 bases and at J to 0 bases, leaving 11 bases not matched to a gene. CDR3 length equals 18 residues.

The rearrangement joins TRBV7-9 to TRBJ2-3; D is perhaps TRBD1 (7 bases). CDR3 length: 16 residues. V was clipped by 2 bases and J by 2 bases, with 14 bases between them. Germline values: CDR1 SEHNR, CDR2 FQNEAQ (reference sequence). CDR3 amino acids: CASSLLRDSNTDTQYF. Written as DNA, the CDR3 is TGTGCCAGCAGCTTATTGCGGGACAGTAACACAGATACGCAGTATTTT.

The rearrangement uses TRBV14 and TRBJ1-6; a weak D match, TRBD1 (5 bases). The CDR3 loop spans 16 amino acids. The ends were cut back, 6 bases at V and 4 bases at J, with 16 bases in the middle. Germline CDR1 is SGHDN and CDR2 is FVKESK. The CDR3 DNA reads TGTGCCAGCAGTTACGGGGGGACGCCTTATAATTCACCCCTCCACTTT. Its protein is CASSYGGTPYNSPLHF.

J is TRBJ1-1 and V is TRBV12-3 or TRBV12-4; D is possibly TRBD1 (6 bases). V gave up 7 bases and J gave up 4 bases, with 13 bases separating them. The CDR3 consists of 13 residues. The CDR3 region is CASNPRGGTEAFF. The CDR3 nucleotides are TGTGCCAGCAACCCAAGAGGGGGCACTGAAGCTTTCTTT.

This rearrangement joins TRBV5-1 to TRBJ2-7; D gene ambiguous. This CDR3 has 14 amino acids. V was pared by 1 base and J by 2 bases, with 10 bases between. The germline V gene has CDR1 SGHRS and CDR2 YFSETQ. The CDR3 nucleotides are TGCGCCAGCAGCTTGACGAGTCCTCCCTACGAGCAGTACTTC. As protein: CASSLTSPPYEQYF. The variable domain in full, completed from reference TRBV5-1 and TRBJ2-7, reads KAGVTQTPRYLIKTRGQQVTLSCSPISGHRSVSWYQQTPGQGLQFLFEYFSETQRNKGNFPGRFSGRQFSNSRSEMNVSTLELGDSALYLCASSLTSPPYEQYFGPGTRLTVT.

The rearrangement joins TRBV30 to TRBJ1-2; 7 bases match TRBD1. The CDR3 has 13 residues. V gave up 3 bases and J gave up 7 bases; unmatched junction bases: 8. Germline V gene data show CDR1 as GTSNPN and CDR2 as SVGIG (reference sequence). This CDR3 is CAWRLRPGGGYTF. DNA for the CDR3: TGTGCCTGGAGACTTCGTCCAGGGGGTGGCTACACCTTC.

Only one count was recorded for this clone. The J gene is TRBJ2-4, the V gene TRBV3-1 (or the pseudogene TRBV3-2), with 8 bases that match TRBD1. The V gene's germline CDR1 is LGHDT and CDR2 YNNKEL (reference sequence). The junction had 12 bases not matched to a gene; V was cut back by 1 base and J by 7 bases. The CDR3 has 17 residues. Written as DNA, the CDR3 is TGTGCCAGCAGCCAAGCCCGTGCCAGGGGGCTGGGGAACATTCAGTACTTC. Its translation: CASSQARARGLGNIQYF.

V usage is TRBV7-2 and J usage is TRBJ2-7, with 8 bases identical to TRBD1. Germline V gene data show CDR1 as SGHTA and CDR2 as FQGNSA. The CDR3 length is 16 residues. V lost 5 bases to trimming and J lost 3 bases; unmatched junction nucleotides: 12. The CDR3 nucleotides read TGTGCCAGCAGCCCCCGGACAGGGCCACCTTTCTACGAGCAGTACTTC. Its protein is CASSPRTGPPFYEQYF.

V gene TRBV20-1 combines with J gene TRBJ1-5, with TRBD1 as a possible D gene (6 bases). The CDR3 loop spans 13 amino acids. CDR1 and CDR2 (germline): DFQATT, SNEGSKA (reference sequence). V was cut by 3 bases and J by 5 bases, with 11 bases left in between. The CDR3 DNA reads TGCAGTGCTAGTCGGACAGCGGATCAGCCCCAGCATTTT. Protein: CSASRTADQPQHF.